The clone carrying this TCR beta chain was observed a few times. The antigen remains unidentified. The data originate from a study of T cells after yellow fever vaccination. In germline, CDR1 is ENHRY, CDR2 SYGVKD. Between the trimmed V and J ends, which lost 4 bases and 7 bases, there was a span of 14 bases. This CDR3 has 14 residues. Study-level results: The bulk population could contribute abundant contaminating clonotypes to FACS-sorted repertoires.

Via MiXCR, TCRdb re-called the 5' RACE reads, giving one row per CDR3 protein. This repertoire shows about 150,000 distinct CDR3 sequences, approximately 6.6% found once; its top ten account for approximately 0.61%. The sample consisted of CD4+ T cells sorted from PBMCs, taken 10 days after the yellow fever booster vaccination. The receptor's source is a man aged 25 to 40 who received the YFV17D yellow fever vaccine. The chain links TRBV10-3 to TRBJ2-1; the D gene is possibly TRBD2 (7 bases). The CDR3 loop is CAISGGGRGNEQFF. The DNA for the CDR3 is TGTGCCATCAGTGGGGGGGGGCGGGGAAATGAGCAGTTCTTC.